This T cell receptor (beta chain) was sequenced during a study of persistence of HIV-infected CD4 T cells. Notes on the study in general: CMV- and Gag-responding cells had lower TCRbeta richness than CD3/CD28-responding cells.

Anti-CD3/anti-CD28 beads served as a nonspecific positive control stimulus. CD4+ T cells upregulating both CD40 ligand and CD69 were sorted as responding cells. Of note for this clone: Its specificity is unknown.

Sequencing used immunoSEQ version 4 in survey mode. Assay: immunoSEQ multiplex PCR; the TCRdb copy retains only in-frame clones and omits some. The table has under 50,000 clones, about 89% seen once. Trimming took 6 bases from V and 5 from J, leaving 16 bases between them. The CDR3 is 15 residues long. Germline V gene sequence: CDR1 MDHEN, CDR2 SYDVKM. This chain links TRBV28 with TRBJ2-2; D is unresolved. This clonotype was sampled from an adult man with HIV who was CMV-seropositive. The sample consisted of CD4+ T cells sorted from PBMCs after approximately 19-hour stimulation, taken from a patient who received antiretroviral therapy. The CDR3 here is CASSSPGLFTGELFF. CDR3 nucleotide sequence: TGTGCCAGCAGCTCCCCTGGCCTATTTACCGGGGAGCTGTTTTTT.